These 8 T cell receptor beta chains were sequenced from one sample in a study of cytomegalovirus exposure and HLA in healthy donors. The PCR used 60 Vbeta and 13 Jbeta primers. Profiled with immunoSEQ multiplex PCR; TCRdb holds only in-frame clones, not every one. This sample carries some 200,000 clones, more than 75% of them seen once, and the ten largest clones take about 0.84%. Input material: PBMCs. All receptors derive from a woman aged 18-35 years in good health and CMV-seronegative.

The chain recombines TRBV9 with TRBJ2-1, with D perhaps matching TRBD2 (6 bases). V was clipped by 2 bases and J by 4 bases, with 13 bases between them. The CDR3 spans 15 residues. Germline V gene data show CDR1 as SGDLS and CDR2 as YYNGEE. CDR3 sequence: CASSVEGFSYNEQFF. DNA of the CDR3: TGTGCCAGCAGCGTGGAGGGGTTCTCTTACAATGAGCAGTTCTTC.

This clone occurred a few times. The CDR3 spells CASSEWGEEQFF. The CDR3 nucleotides are TGTGCCAGCAGTGAGTGGGGGGAGGAGCAGTTCTTC. This chain uses TRBV6-1 with TRBJ2-1; D is perhaps TRBD2 (6 bases). Trimming took off 3 bases at V and 10 bases at J, with 10 bases between the two ends. The CDR3 extends over 12 amino acids. Germline values: CDR1 MNHNS, CDR2 SASEGT.

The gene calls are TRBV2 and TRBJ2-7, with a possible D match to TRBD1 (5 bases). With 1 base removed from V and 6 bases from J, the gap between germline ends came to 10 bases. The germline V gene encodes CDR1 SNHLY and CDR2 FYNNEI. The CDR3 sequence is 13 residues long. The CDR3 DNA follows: TGTGCCAGCAGTGAAGAGGGGTTGAGCGAGCAGTACTTC. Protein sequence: CASSEEGLSEQYF.

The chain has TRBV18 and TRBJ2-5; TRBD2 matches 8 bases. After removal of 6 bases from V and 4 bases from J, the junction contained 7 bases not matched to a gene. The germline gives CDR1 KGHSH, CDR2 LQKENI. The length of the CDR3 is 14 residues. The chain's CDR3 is CASSPGGPAETQYF. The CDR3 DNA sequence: TGTGCCAGCTCCCCGGGGGGGCCTGCAGAGACCCAGTACTTC.

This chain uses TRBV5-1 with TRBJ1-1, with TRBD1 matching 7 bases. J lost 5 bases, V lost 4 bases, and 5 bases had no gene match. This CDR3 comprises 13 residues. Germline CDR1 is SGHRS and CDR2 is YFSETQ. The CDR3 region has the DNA TGCGCCAGCAGCCGAGGGGGCCGAACTGAAGCTTTCTTT. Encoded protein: CASSRGGRTEAFF.

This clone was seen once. The CDR3 DNA reads as TGTGCCAGTAGGCTACCAGCGGGAGTTAATAATGAGCAGTTCTTC. It encodes CASRLPAGVNNEQFF. The V call is TRBV19, the J call TRBJ2-1; 8 positions agree with TRBD2. The CDR3 totals 15 residues. Germline values: CDR1 LNHDA, CDR2 SQIVND (reference sequence). The V segment lost 6 bases and the J segment 7 bases; nucleotides outside the gene matches: 11. Complete variable domain (other parts from reference TRBV19 and TRBJ2-1): DGGITQSPKYLFRKEGQNVTLSCEQNLNHDAMYWYRQDPGQGLRLIYYSQIVNDFQKGDIAEGYSVSREKKESFPLTVTSAQKNPTAFYLCASRLPAGVNNEQFFGPGTRLTVL.

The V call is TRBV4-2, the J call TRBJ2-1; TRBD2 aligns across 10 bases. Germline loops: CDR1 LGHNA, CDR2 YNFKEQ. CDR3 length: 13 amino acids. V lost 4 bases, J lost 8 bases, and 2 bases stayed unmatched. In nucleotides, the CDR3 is TGTGCCAGCAGCCGGACTAGCGGCGATGAGCAGTTCTTC. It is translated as CASSRTSGDEQFF.

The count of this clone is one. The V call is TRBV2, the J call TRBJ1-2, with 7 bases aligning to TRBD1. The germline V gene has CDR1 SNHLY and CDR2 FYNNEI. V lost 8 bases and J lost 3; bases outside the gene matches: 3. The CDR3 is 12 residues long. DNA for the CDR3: TGTGCCAGCGGGACAGTAGACTATGGCTACACCTTC. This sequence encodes CASGTVDYGYTF. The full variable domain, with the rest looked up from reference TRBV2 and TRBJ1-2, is EPEVTQTPSHQVTQMGQEVILRCVPISNHLYFYWYRQILGQKVEFLVSFYNNEISEKSEIFDDQFSVERPDGSNFTLKIRSTKLEDSAMYFCASGTVDYGYTFGSGTRLTVV.